A single sample gave rise to the 11 T cell receptor beta chains below, sequenced in a study of shared clonotypes between healthy human individuals. Clones were read by immunoSEQ multiplex PCR, and TCRdb kept only the in-frame ones, dropping some. Here the sample spans 2,500,000 or so clones, less than 95% being singletons. The sequenced material came from naive CD4+ T cells from PBMCs. Subset here: CD45RA+ positively selected. These receptors originate from a man between 18 and 29 years old in good health. Some clones in this sample may be carry-over from other donors' samples.

This chain uses TRBV4-1 with TRBJ2-7, with TRBD2 matching 13 bases. Germline assignment: CDR1 MGHRA and CDR2 YSYEKL. The J segment lost 2 bases and the V segment lost 3 bases, leaving 7 bases of the junction unmatched. The CDR3 contains 17 residues. This chain's CDR3 is CASSQLPGLAGPYEQYF. In DNA form, the CDR3 reads TGCGCCAGCAGCCAGTTACCGGGACTAGCGGGGCCCTACGAGCAGTACTTC.

This chain joins TRBV9 and TRBJ2-5; D could derive from TRBD1 or TRBD2 (5 bases each). Germline assignment: CDR1 SGDLS and CDR2 YYNGEE. The CDR3 extends over 14 amino acids. V lost 2 bases to trimming and J lost 3 bases, with 11 bases between them. CDR3 loop: CASSVRDGKETQYF. The CDR3 nucleotides read TGTGCCAGCAGCGTCCGGGACGGTAAAGAGACCCAGTACTTC. The entire variable domain, with the rest obtained from reference TRBV9 and TRBJ2-5, is as follows: DSGVTQTPKHLITATGQRVTLRCSPRSGDLSVYWYQQSLDQGLQFLIQYYNGEERAKGNILERFSAQQFPDLHSELNLSSLELGDSALYFCASSVRDGKETQYFGPGTRLLVL.

This clone has just a few counts. The sample has other DNA sequences that encode this CDR3 too. V gene TRBV6-5 combines with J gene TRBJ1-1; D gene uncertain. The length of the CDR3 is 14 residues. Germline V gene sequence: CDR1 MNHEY, CDR2 SVGAGI. V shed 2 bases and J shed 5 bases, with 12 bases lying between them. CDR3 in amino acids: CASSYGRGRTEAFF. In DNA form, the CDR3 reads TGTGCCAGCAGTTACGGCCGGGGAAGGACTGAAGCTTTCTTT.

The chain is built from TRBV9 and TRBJ1-5, with 7 bases that match TRBD1. Germline V CDR1 and CDR2: SGDLS, YYNGEE. This CDR3 has 17 amino acids. Trimming at V came to 5 bases and at J to 1 base, leaving 12 bases not matched to a gene. Written as DNA, the CDR3 is TGTGCCAGCAGAAACGGCGGGACAGTAAGGAGCAATCAGCCCCAGCATTTT. This codes for CASRNGGTVRSNQPQHF.

This clone was observed a handful of times. J is TRBJ2-1 and V is TRBV7-3; 13 nucleotides agree with TRBD2. The CDR3 is 16 residues long. The J segment lost 6 bases and the V segment lost 5 bases, leaving 7 bases of the junction unmatched. Germline values: CDR1 SGHTA, CDR2 FQGTGA. This chain's CDR3 is CASSLELAGGPNEQFF. For the CDR3, the DNA is TGTGCCAGCAGCCTCGAACTAGCGGGAGGGCCCAATGAGCAGTTCTTC.

This chain connects TRBV28 to TRBJ1-3; perhaps TRBD1 as D (5 bases). Germline CDR1 MDHEN, CDR2 SYDVKM. CDR3 length: 15 residues. V shed 10 bases and J shed 0 bases, with 16 bases lying between them. The CDR3 loop is CATAQGTVSGNTIYF. The CDR3 coding sequence is TGTGCCACCGCGCAGGGTACGGTCTCTGGAAACACCATATATTTT.

The chain carries TRBV6-5 and TRBJ2-1, with 8 bases that match TRBD1. The V gene end was trimmed by 6 bases and the J gene end by 8 bases; junction bases not matched to a gene: 12. Germline CDR1 and CDR2: MNHEY and SVGAGI. The CDR3 has 15 residues. The CDR3: CASRARGREWDEQFF. In DNA form, the CDR3 reads TGTGCCAGCAGGGCCAGGGGGCGAGAATGGGATGAGCAGTTCTTC.

The J gene is TRBJ2-2, the V gene TRBV19, with D perhaps TRBD1 or TRBD2 (6 bases each). Per germline, CDR1 LNHDA and CDR2 SQIVND (reference sequence). The V end lost 7 bases, the J end lost 4 bases, and 16 bases lay between the germline ends. CDR3 length: 15 amino acids. CDR3 amino acids: CASKGGSVFTGELFF. Written as DNA, the CDR3 is TGTGCCAGTAAGGGGGGATCAGTATTCACCGGGGAGCTGTTTTTT. The full variable domain, completed using reference TRBV19 and TRBJ2-2, is DGGITQSPKYLFRKEGQNVTLSCEQNLNHDAMYWYRQDPGQGLRLIYYSQIVNDFQKGDIAEGYSVSREKKESFPLTVTSAQKNPTAFYLCASKGGSVFTGELFFGEGSRLTVL.

The chain carries TRBV2 and TRBJ2-1, with 14 positions matching TRBD2. The V gene's germline CDR1 is SNHLY and CDR2 FYNNEI. CDR3 length: 15 amino acids. Germline trimming cut 3 bases from V and 7 bases from J; bases unmatched to any gene: 2. CDR3 sequence: CASSDRTSGGNEQFF. As DNA, the CDR3 is TGTGCCAGCAGTGATAGGACTAGCGGGGGGAATGAGCAGTTCTTC.

The rearrangement links TRBV5-1 to TRBJ2-7, with 12 positions matching TRBD2. The junction had 12 bases not matched to a gene; V was cut back by 2 bases and J by 0 bases. The V gene's germline CDR1 is SGHRS and CDR2 YFSETQ. The CDR3 covers 19 residues. The CDR3 DNA sequence: TGCGCCAGCAGCTTATTTTCTAGCGGGAGGGTTTTTAGCTCCTACGAGCAGTACTTC. Residues: CASSLFSSGRVFSSYEQYF.

This chain links TRBV28 with TRBJ1-2; tentatively, D is TRBD1 (5 bases). The CDR3 covers 13 residues. Trimming took off 6 bases at V and 7 bases at J, with 15 bases between the two ends. The germline gives CDR1 MDHEN, CDR2 SYDVKM. The CDR3 protein is CASSLNGAVGYTF. The CDR3 nucleotides are TGTGCCAGCAGCCTAAACGGGGCGGTTGGCTACACCTTC.